This TCR beta chain came from a study of T cell changes during pregnancy in multiple sclerosis. V lost 0 bases and J 3 bases, leaving 7 bases between the germline ends. CDR1 SGHRS and CDR2 YFSETQ come from the germline V gene. This CDR3 is built from 14 residues. Generated by immunoSEQ multiplex PCR, the TCRdb table keeps only in-frame clones and is missing some. The table lists around 63,000 clones, roughly 94% of them singletons, with roughly 1.5% in the top ten. The TCR originated in a female donor with multiple sclerosis, enrolled in a pregnancy study. Sequencing was performed on peripheral blood, taken after pregnancy. The chain uses TRBV5-1 and TRBJ1-5; tentatively, D is TRBD1 (5 bases). This chain's CDR3 is CASSLGQFNQPQHF. Here the CDR3 DNA reads TGCGCCAGCAGCTTGGGACAGTTCAATCAGCCCCAGCATTTT.